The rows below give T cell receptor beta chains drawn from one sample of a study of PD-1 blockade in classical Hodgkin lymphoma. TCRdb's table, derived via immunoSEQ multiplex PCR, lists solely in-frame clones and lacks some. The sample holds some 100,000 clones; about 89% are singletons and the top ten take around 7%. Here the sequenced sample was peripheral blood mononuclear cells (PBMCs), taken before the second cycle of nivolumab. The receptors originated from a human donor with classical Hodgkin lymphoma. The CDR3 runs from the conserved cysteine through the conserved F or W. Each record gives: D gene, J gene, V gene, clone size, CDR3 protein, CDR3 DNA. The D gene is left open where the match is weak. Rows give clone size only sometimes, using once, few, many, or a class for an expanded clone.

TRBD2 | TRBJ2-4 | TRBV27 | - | CASWSGGHIQYF | TGTGCCAGCTGGAGCGGGGGCCACATTCAGTACTTC
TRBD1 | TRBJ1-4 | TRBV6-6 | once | CASTMLGTVGEKLFF | TGTGCCAGCACCATGTTGGGGACAGTTGGGGAAAAACTGTTTTTT
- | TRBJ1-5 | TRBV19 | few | CASSMAVQEPQHF | TGTGCCAGTAGTATGGCGGTGCAGGAGCCCCAGCATTTT
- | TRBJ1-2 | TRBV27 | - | CASSLVGNYGYTF | TGTGCCAGCAGTTTGGTGGGAAACTATGGCTACACCTTC
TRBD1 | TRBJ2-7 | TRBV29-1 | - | CSVGTGVWEQYF | TGCAGCGTTGGGACAGGGGTTTGGGAGCAGTACTTC
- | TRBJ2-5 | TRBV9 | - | CASSVGVQETQYF | TGTGCCAGCAGCGTTGGGGTACAAGAGACCCAGTACTTC
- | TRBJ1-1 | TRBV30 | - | CAWSLTPSDVWGYTEAFF | TGTGCCTGGAGTCTCACCCCCTCGGACGTTTGGGGGTACACTGAAGCTTTCTTT
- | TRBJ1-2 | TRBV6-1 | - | CASSGMPNYGYTF | TGTGCCAGCAGCGGTATGCCTAACTATGGCTACACCTTC
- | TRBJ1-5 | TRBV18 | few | CASSPLPTEDQPQHF | TGTGCCAGCTCACCACTACCGACAGAAGATCAGCCCCAGCATTTT
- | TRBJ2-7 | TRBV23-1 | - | CASSQSETGSYSYEQYF | TGCGCCAGCAGTCAATCCGAGACAGGTTCATACTCCTACGAGCAGTACTTC
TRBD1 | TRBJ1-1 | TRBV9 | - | CASSVKTGLNTEAFF | TGTGCCAGCAGCGTGAAGACAGGGCTGAACACTGAAGCTTTCTTT
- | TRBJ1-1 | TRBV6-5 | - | CASTRTERMNTEAFF | TGTGCCAGCACCCGGACAGAGAGAATGAACACTGAAGCTTTCTTT
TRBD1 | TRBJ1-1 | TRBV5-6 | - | CASSISGGYTEAFF | TGTGCCAGCAGCATATCAGGGGGGTACACTGAAGCTTTCTTT
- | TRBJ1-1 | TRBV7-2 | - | CASSLSGLNTEAFF | TGTGCCAGCAGCTTATCAGGATTGAACACTGAAGCTTTCTTT
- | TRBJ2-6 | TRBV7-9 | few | CASSFRPAGANVLTF | TGTGCCAGCAGCTTTAGGCCGGCTGGGGCCAACGTCCTGACTTTC
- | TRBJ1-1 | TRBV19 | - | CASRGNANTEAFF | TGTGCCAGTAGGGGAAATGCGAACACTGAAGCTTTCTTT
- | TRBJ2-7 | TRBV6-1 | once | CASKGPTYEQYF | TGTGCCAGCAAGGGGCCCACCTACGAGCAGTACTTC
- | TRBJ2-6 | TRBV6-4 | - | CASSDKRSGANVLTF | TGTGCCAGCAGTGACAAGCGCTCTGGGGCCAACGTCCTGACTTTC
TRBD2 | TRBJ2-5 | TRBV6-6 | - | CASSSLAGLETQYF | TGTGCCAGCAGTTCTCTAGCGGGGCTAGAGACCCAGTACTTC
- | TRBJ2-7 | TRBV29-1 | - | CSVEGVGNRYEQYF | TGCAGCGTTGAGGGCGTCGGGAACCGTTACGAGCAGTACTTC
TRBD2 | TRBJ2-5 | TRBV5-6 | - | CASSFSGGGVETQYF | TGTGCCAGCAGCTTCTCGGGAGGGGGGGTGGAGACCCAGTACTTC
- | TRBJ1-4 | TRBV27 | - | CASSSGSGAFNEKLFF | TGTGCCAGCAGCTCGGGATCAGGGGCATTTAATGAAAAACTGTTTTTT
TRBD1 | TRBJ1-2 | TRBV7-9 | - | CASSFGDRGGYGYTF | TGTGCCAGCAGCTTTGGGGACAGGGGCGGCTATGGCTACACCTTC
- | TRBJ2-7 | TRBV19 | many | CASSPQVSYEQYF | TGTGCCAGTAGTCCTCAGGTGAGCTACGAGCAGTACTTC
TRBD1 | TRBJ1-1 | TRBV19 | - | CASSIMSQGDTEAFF | TGTGCCAGTAGTATAATGTCACAGGGGGACACTGAAGCTTTCTTT
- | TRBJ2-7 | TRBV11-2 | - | CASSLTQGSYEQYF | TGTGCCAGCAGCTTAACCCAGGGTTCCTACGAGCAGTACTTC
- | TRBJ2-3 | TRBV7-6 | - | CASSLLGGGDTQYF | TGTGCCAGCAGCTTATTAGGTGGGGGAGATACGCAGTATTTT
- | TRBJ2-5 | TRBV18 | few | CASSRLDRQETQYF | TGTGCCAGCTCACGACTCGACAGGCAAGAGACCCAGTACTTC